This entry lists 18 T cell receptor beta chains sequenced from one sample in a study of beta chain features in type 1 diabetes. Findings and limits, study-wide: TCRB CDR3s were moderately but significantly shorter in Type 1 diabetes patients in all four CD4+ subsets.

cDNA synthesis used the whole RNA isolate, giving expressed TCRB sequences. Produced via immunoSEQ multiplex PCR; TCRdb's table is partial and in-frame only. The table includes 160,000 or so clones, about 9% detected once. Antigens for these TCRs are unknown. Sequenced: central memory CD4+ T cells from blood. The receptor source for this set is a woman aged 18-30 years with type 1 diabetes.

V gene TRBV11-3 combines with J gene TRBJ2-1; D is perhaps TRBD1 (5 bases). This CDR3 region has 13 residues. CDR1 is SGHNT, CDR2 YENEEA, per germline. Trimming removed 6 bases at V and 3 bases at J, with 9 bases between. CDR3 nucleotides: TGTGCCAGCAGGAGTGGACACTACAATGAGCAGTTCTTC. This translates into CASRSGHYNEQFF.

The chain employs TRBV7-3 and TRBJ2-2, with 8 bases fitting TRBD2. The J segment lost 6 bases and the V segment lost 4 bases, leaving 13 bases of the junction unmatched. The CDR3 covers 17 residues. From germline, CDR1 is SGHTA and CDR2 FQGTGA. CDR3 nucleotide sequence: TGTGCCAGCAGCTCCTTATCCGGGACTAGTTCGGCCGGGGAGCTGTTTTTT. Its translation is CASSSLSGTSSAGELFF.

V gene TRBV7-2 combines with J gene TRBJ2-7, with TRBD1 identical over 7 bases. The length of the CDR3 is 15 residues. Germline CDR1 SGHTA, CDR2 FQGNSA. With 5 bases clipped from V and 2 bases from J, the junction kept 9 bases outside the gene matches. The DNA for the CDR3 is TGTGCCAGCAGCCCAACGACAGGGACCACCTACGAGCAGTACTTC. Protein sequence: CASSPTTGTTYEQYF. Complete variable domain (other parts from reference TRBV7-2 and TRBJ2-7): GAGVSQSPSNKVTEKGKDVELRCDPISGHTALYWYRQSLGQGLEFLIYFQGNSAPDKSGLPSDRFSAERTGGSVSTLTIQRTQQEDSAVYLCASSPTTGTTYEQYFGPGTRLTVT.

This clone was counted between two and nine times. The chain is built from TRBV21-1 and TRBJ1-1. TRBV21-1 is termed a pseudogene. The CDR3 is made up of 13 amino acids. The DNA of the CDR3 is TGTGCCAGCAGCCGGGGGTATCGTACTGAAGCTTTCTTT. It is translated as CASSRGYRTEAFF.

The CDR3 DNA follows: TGTGCCACCCATCAGGGGGGCTTTAATTCACCCCTCCACTTT. Its translation is CATHQGGFNSPLHF. This chain uses TRBV27 with TRBJ1-6; 7 nucleotides match TRBD1. This CDR3 spans 14 amino acids. CDR1 and CDR2 from the germline V gene are MNHEY and SMNVEV (reference sequence). The trim removed 10 bases at V and 6 bases at J, leaving 9 bases unmatched.

The CDR3 DNA reads as TGTGCCAGCAGCTCCTCGGGACAGGCTAATTCACCCCTCCACTTT. It yields the protein CASSSSGQANSPLHF. The V gene is TRBV7-2, the J gene TRBJ1-6; 8 nucleotides match TRBD1. Germline loops: CDR1 SGHTA, CDR2 FQGNSA. The V gene end was trimmed by 4 bases and the J gene end by 6 bases; junction bases not matched to a gene: 5. The CDR3 is 15 amino acids.

This clone was detected a few times. The chain carries TRBV7-9 and TRBJ2-5; 7 bases match TRBD2. Germline CDR1 reads SEHNR; CDR2 reads FQNEAQ (reference sequence). V was clipped by 7 bases and J by 5 bases; unmatched bases: 16. CDR3 length equals 16 residues. The CDR3 protein is CASTRSGAETWETQYF. CDR3 DNA: TGTGCCAGCACCCGAAGCGGGGCGGAAACTTGGGAGACCCAGTACTTC.

The chain joins TRBV29-1 to TRBJ1-4; 9 bases are shared with TRBD1. The V gene end was trimmed by 6 bases and the J gene end by 6 bases; junction bases not matched to a gene: 5. The CDR3 loop spans 13 amino acids. Per the germline V gene, CDR1 is SQVTM and CDR2 is ANQGSEA. The CDR3 DNA is TGCAGCGTACACAGGGGGCGCGATGAAAAACTGTTTTTT. It yields the protein CSVHRGRDEKLFF.

In its sample, this clone was seen a few times. The genes are TRBV4-3 and TRBJ2-2; tentative D call: TRBD1 (5 bases). Per germline, CDR1 LGHNA and CDR2 YSLEER. Between the trimmed V and J ends, which lost 0 bases and 5 bases, there was a span of 10 bases. The CDR3 length is 15 residues. DNA for the CDR3: TGCGCCAGCAGCCAAGACGGACAACTAACCGGGGAGCTGTTTTTT. Translated, it gives CASSQDGQLTGELFF.

The chain has TRBV4-3 and TRBJ1-1; 8 bases agree with TRBD1. This CDR3 contains 13 residues. Germline V gene data show CDR1 as LGHNA and CDR2 as YSLEER. V lost 0 bases to trimming and J lost 11 bases; unmatched junction nucleotides: 5. The CDR3 nucleotides are TGCGCCAGCAGCCAAGAGACAGGGGTGACTGCTTTCTTT. Amino acid sequence: CASSQETGVTAFF.

The chain joins TRBV28 to TRBJ1-2; 7 nucleotides match TRBD1. This CDR3 is 14 amino acids long. J was trimmed by 4 bases and V by 6 bases; bases with no gene match: 8. In germline, CDR1 is MDHEN, CDR2 SYDVKM. The CDR3 DNA sequence: TGTGCCAGCAGAATGGGACAGCTCAGCTATGGCTACACCTTC. Translation gives CASRMGQLSYGYTF.

The rearrangement links TRBV5-6 to TRBJ2-7; perhaps TRBD2 as D (5 bases). The germline V and J ends were trimmed by 2 bases and 0 bases, with 12 bases remaining between them. The germline V gene encodes CDR1 SGHDT and CDR2 YYEEEE. This CDR3 region has 15 residues. CDR3 amino acids: CASSFPGVDSYEQYF. CDR3 nucleotides: TGTGCCAGCAGCTTTCCCGGGGTGGACTCCTACGAGCAGTACTTC.

J is TRBJ1-1 and V is TRBV5-1, with a weak D call TRBD1 (5 bases). The V gene's germline CDR1 is SGHRS and CDR2 YFSETQ. V was shortened by 6 bases and J by 3 bases, with 18 bases between the two germline ends. This CDR3 contains 15 residues. The CDR3 coding sequence is TGCGCCAGCATTTTAAGGACCGGGGGGGACACTGAAGCTTTCTTT. Encoded protein: CASILRTGGDTEAFF. The full variable domain, in which reference TRBV5-1 and TRBJ1-1 provide the parts outside the CDR3, is KAGVTQTPRYLIKTRGQQVTLSCSPISGHRSVSWYQQTPGQGLQFLFEYFSETQRNKGNFPGRFSGRQFSNSRSEMNVSTLELGDSALYLCASILRTGGDTEAFFGQGTRLTVV.

This clone has a handful of counts. CDR3 sequence (DNA): TGTGCCAGCAGCCGGGGGACTAGCGGGGACACAGATACGCAGTATTTT. Amino acid sequence: CASSRGTSGDTDTQYF. The chain employs TRBV7-8 and TRBJ2-3; TRBD2 aligns across 13 bases. Germline loops: CDR1 SGHVS, CDR2 FQNEAQ. V lost 5 bases, J lost 2 bases, and 4 bases stayed unmatched. The CDR3 length is 16 residues.

This clone came up many times. One junction end disagrees with the germline gene, perhaps due to a read error. V usage is TRBV4-3 and J usage is TRBJ2-1; D perhaps matches TRBD2 (6 bases). The CDR3 extends over 13 amino acids. Looked up from germline, CDR1 is LGHNA and CDR2 is YSLEER. CDR3 in DNA: TGCGCCAGCAGTCAAGGGAGGCACAATGAGCAGTTCTTC. It codes for CASSQGRHNEQFF.

The V and J genes are TRBV7-8 and TRBJ2-1; 9 bases fit TRBD2. V lost 1 base to trimming and J lost 3 bases; unmatched junction nucleotides: 4. Germline V CDR1 and CDR2: SGHVS, FQNEAQ. The CDR3 extends over 16 amino acids. CDR3 nucleotide sequence: TGTGCCAGCAGCTTAGGGGGCGGGGGGGGCTACAATGAGCAGTTCTTC. It translates to CASSLGGGGGYNEQFF.

The rearrangement uses TRBV11-2 and TRBJ2-7, with 13 bases fitting TRBD2. Trimming cost V 1 base and J 4 bases; bases outside gene matches: 4. The CDR3 runs 16 residues. Germline assignment: CDR1 SGHAT and CDR2 FQNNGV. This chain's CDR3 is CASSLVGTSGAYEQYF. As DNA, the CDR3 is TGTGCCAGCAGCTTAGTCGGGACTAGCGGGGCTTACGAGCAGTACTTC.

This clone appeared a few times. This sequence joins TRBV4-3 and TRBJ2-7; 11 bases map to TRBD2. The CDR3 sequence is 15 residues long. Unmatched junction bases numbered 3, after V lost 1 base and J lost 4 bases. Germline assignment: CDR1 LGHNA and CDR2 YSLEER. CDR3 region: CASSQAGTSGYEQYF. The CDR3, as DNA: TGCGCCAGCAGCCAAGCCGGGACTAGCGGATACGAGCAGTACTTC.